The 6 T cell receptor beta chains below were found in one sample sequenced in a study of cytomegalovirus exposure and HLA in healthy donors. Assay: immunoSEQ multiplex PCR; the TCRdb copy retains only in-frame clones and omits some. The sample contains some 170,000 clones, approximately 86% of which appear only once. The sequenced sample was PBMCs. These receptors all stem from a man aged 18 to 30 in good health and CMV-seropositive.

The J gene is TRBJ2-3, the V gene TRBV7-8; weak D call: TRBD2 (5 bases). V was trimmed by 9 bases and J by 3 bases, leaving 13 bases between them. CDR3 size: 13 residues. In germline, CDR1 is SGHVS, CDR2 FQNEAQ. CDR3: CASSTRGTDTQYF. The CDR3 region has the DNA TGTGCCAGTTCAACCCGCGGGACAGATACGCAGTATTTT.

This clone was seen a single time. The genes are TRBV11-3 and TRBJ1-1; 7 nucleotides line up with TRBD1. This CDR3 spans 13 amino acids. Looked up from germline, CDR1 is SGHNT and CDR2 is YENEEA. The V gene end was trimmed by 7 bases and the J gene end by 1 base; junction bases not matched to a gene: 3. CDR3 DNA sequence: TGTGCCAGCACCAGGGGGGCGAACACTGAAGCTTTCTTT. It codes for CASTRGANTEAFF.

The V gene is TRBV28, the J gene TRBJ2-3; 9 nucleotides align to TRBD2. In germline, CDR1 is MDHEN, CDR2 SYDVKM. There are 17 residues in the CDR3. J gave up 5 bases and V 5 bases, and 14 bases lay outside the gene matches. The CDR3 loop reads CASSPRGSGRAGDTQYF. In DNA form, the CDR3 reads TGTGCCAGCAGTCCCCGGGGTAGCGGGAGAGCTGGAGATACGCAGTATTTT.

V gene TRBV9 combines with J gene TRBJ2-1, with 13 bases fitting TRBD2. V dropped 3 bases and J dropped 8; count of bases not matched to a gene: 8. CDR3 size: 16 residues. The germline CDR1 and CDR2 sequences are SGDLS and YYNGEE. The CDR3 loop is CASSGGTSGRAYEQFF. The CDR3 DNA reads TGTGCCAGCAGCGGAGGCACTAGCGGGAGGGCGTATGAGCAGTTCTTC.

The V gene is TRBV19, the J gene TRBJ1-2, with 7 bases identical to TRBD1. The CDR3 extends over 13 amino acids. Germline assignment: CDR1 LNHDA and CDR2 SQIVND (reference sequence). J gave up 4 bases and V 5 bases, and 4 bases lay outside the gene matches. The CDR3 DNA reads TGTGCCAGTAGTCCCGGGACAGCCTATGGCTACACCTTC. Translated: CASSPGTAYGYTF.

The chain recombines TRBV5-6 with TRBJ2-7; 8 nucleotides match TRBD2. Trimming took 4 bases from V and 3 from J; bases not matched to a gene: 12. The CDR3 length is 16 residues. Germline CDR1 and CDR2: SGHDT and YYEEEE. In DNA form, the CDR3 reads TGTGCCAGCAGCCGTCCGGGACTAGGGACCAACTACGAGCAGTACTTC. It yields the protein CASSRPGLGTNYEQYF.